The present TCR beta chain was sequenced within a study of patients and donors after allogeneic stem cell transplantation. V was pared by 4 bases and J by 3 bases, with 16 bases between. Germline CDR1 and CDR2: MGHRA and YSYEKL. CDR3 length equals 15 residues. TCRdb reprocessed the RT-PCR reads with MiXCR, giving one entry per CDR3 protein. The profile shows a few hundred thousand distinct CDR3 sequences, roughly 13% of them singletons. This clonotype originated in a human donor who was either an allogeneic HSCT recipient or a stem cell or donor lymphocyte infusion donor (not recorded which). It is not recorded whose cells these are; they may come from a transplant donor. Sequences were obtained from blood, either unsorted or a sorted T cell fraction (not recorded which). The chain employs TRBV4-1 and TRBJ2-7, with a weak D call TRBD1 (6 bases). The CDR3 DNA is TGCGCCAGCAGCCTTGCACAGGGTCCCGACTACGAGCAGTACTTC. This gives the protein CASSLAQGPDYEQYF.